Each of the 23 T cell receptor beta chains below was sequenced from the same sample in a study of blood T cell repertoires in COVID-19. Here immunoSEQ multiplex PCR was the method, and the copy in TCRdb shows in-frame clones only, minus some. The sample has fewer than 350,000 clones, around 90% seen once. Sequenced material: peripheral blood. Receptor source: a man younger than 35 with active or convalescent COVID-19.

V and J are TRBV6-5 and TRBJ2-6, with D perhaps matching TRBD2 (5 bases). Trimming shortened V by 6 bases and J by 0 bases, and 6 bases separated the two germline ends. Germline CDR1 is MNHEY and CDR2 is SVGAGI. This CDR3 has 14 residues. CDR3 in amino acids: CASRGSSGANVLTF. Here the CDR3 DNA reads TGTGCCAGCAGGGGGAGCTCTGGGGCCAACGTCCTGACTTTC.

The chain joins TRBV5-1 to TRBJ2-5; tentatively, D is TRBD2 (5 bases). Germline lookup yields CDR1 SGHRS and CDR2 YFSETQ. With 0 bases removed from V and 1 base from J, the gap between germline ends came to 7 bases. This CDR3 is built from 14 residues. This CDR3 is CASSLGTLQETQYF. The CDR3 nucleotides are TGCGCCAGCAGCTTGGGGACTCTCCAAGAGACCCAGTACTTC.

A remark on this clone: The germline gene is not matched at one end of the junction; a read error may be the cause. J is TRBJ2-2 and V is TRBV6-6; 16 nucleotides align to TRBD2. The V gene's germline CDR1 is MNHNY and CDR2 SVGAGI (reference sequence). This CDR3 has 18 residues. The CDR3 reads CASSPGLAGGMNIGELFF. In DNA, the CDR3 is TGTGCCAGCAGTCCGGGACTAGCGGGGGGGATGAACATCGGGGAGCTGTTTTTT.

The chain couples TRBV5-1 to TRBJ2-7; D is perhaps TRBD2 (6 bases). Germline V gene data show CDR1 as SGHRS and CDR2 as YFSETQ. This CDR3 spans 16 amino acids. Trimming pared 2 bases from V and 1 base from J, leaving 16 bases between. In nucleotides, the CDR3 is TGCGCCAGCAGCTTAAATTCTCAGGGAGGTTCCTACGAGCAGTACTTC. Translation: CASSLNSQGGSYEQYF. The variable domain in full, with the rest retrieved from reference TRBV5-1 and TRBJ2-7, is KAGVTQTPRYLIKTRGQQVTLSCSPISGHRSVSWYQQTPGQGLQFLFEYFSETQRNKGNFPGRFSGRQFSNSRSEMNVSTLELGDSALYLCASSLNSQGGSYEQYFGPGTRLTVT.

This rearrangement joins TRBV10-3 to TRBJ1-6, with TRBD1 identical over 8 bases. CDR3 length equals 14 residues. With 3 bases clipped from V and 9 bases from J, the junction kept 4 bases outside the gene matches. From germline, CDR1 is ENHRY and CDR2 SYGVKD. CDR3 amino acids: CAISDGQGFSPLHF. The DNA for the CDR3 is TGTGCCATCAGTGACGGACAGGGATTTTCACCCCTCCACTTT.

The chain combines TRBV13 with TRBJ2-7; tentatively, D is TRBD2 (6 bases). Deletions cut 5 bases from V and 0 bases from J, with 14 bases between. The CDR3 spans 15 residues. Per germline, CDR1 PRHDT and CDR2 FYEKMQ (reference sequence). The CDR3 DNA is TGTGCCAGCAGCGGGGACTTTCCTAGCTCCTACGAGCAGTACTTC. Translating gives CASSGDFPSSYEQYF.

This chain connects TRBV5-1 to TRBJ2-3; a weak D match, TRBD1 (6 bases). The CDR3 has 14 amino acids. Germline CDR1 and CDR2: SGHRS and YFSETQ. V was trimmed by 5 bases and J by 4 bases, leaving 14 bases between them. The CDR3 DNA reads TGCGCCAGCAGTAAAGACAGGTGGTCAGATACGCAGTATTTT. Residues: CASSKDRWSDTQYF.

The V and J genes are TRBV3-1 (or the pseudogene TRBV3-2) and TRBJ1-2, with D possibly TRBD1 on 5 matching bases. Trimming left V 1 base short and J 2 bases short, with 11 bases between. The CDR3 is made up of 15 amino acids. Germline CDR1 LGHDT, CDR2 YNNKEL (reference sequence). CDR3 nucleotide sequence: TGTGCCAGCAGCCAAGCCGACAGACCCAACTATGGCTACACCTTC. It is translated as CASSQADRPNYGYTF.

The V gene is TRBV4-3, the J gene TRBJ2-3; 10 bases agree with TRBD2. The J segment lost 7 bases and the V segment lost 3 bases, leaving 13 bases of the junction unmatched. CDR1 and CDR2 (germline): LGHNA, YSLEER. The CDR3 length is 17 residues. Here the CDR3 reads CASSHDKLAGGGHTQYF. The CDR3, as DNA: TGCGCCAGCAGCCACGACAAGTTAGCGGGGGGCGGGCATACGCAGTATTTT.

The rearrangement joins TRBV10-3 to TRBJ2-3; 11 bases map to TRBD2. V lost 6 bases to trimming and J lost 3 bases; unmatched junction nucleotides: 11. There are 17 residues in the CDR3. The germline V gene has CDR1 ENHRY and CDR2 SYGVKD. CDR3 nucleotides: TGTGCCATCAGGACTAGCGGGGTCCAACCTGGGACAGATACGCAGTATTTT. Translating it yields CAIRTSGVQPGTDTQYF.

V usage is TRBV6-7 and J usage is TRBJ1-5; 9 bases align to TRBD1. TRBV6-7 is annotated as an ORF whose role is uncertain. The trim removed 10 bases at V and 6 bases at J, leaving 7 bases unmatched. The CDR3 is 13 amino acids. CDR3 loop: CAMGDRVFQPQHF. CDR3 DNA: TGTGCCATGGGGGACAGGGTCTTTCAGCCCCAGCATTTT.

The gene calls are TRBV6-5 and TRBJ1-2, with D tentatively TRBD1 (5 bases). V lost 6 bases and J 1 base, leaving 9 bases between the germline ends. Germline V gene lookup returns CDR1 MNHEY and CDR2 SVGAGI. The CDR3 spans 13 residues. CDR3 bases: TGTGCCAGCAGCTTTGACAGTAACTATGGCTACACCTTC. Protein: CASSFDSNYGYTF.

CDR3 region: CASSQWTSGGTDTQYF. As DNA, the CDR3 is TGCGCCAGCAGCCAATGGACTAGCGGGGGCACAGATACGCAGTATTTT. The chain is built from TRBV5-1 and TRBJ2-3, with 12 nucleotides matching TRBD2. The CDR3 is 16 amino acids. Losses at the gene ends were 4 bases for V and 1 base for J; bases not matched to a gene: 4. Germline V gene sequence: CDR1 SGHRS, CDR2 YFSETQ.

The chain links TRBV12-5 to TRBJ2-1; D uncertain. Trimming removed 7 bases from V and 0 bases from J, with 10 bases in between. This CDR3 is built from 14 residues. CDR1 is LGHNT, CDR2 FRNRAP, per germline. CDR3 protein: CASAPSTSYNEQFF. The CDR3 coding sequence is TGTGCTAGTGCCCCGAGTACCTCCTACAATGAGCAGTTCTTC.

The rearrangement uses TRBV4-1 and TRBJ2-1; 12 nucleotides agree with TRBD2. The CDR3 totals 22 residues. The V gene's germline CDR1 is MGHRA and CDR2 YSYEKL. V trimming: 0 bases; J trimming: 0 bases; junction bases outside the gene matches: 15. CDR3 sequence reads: CASSQDGLAGGLDHLSYNEQFF. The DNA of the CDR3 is TGCGCCAGCAGCCAAGATGGGCTAGCGGGGGGGCTAGACCACCTCTCCTACAATGAGCAGTTCTTC.

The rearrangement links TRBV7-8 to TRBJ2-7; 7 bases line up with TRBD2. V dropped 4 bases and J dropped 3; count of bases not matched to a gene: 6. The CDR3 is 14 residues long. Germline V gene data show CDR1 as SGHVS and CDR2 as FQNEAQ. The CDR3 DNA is TGTGCCAGCAGCTCCCGGGACTACCTCTACGAGCAGTACTTC. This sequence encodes CASSSRDYLYEQYF.

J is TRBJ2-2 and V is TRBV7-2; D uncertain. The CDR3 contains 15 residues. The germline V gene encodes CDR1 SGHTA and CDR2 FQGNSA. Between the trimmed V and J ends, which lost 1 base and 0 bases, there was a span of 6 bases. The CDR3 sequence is CASSLGYSNTGELFF. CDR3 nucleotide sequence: TGTGCCAGCAGCTTAGGGTACTCGAACACCGGGGAGCTGTTTTTT.

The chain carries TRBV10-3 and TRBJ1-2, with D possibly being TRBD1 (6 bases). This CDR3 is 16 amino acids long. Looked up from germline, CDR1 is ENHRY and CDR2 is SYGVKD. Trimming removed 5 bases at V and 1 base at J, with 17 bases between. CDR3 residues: CAISLSQGVLNYGYTF. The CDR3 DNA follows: TGTGCCATCAGTCTTTCACAGGGCGTTCTTAACTATGGCTACACCTTC.

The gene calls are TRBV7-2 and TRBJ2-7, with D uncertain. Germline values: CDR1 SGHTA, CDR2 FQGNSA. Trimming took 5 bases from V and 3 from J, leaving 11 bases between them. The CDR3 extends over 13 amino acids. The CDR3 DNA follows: TGTGCCAGCAGCCCTACTTCGGGCTACGAGCAGTACTTC. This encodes CASSPTSGYEQYF.

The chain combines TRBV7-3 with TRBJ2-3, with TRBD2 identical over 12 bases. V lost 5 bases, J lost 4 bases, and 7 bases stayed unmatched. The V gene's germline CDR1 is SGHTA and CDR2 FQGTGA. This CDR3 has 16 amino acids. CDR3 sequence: CASSLLTSGGADTQYF. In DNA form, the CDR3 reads TGTGCCAGCAGCCTCCTGACTAGCGGGGGTGCAGATACGCAGTATTTT.

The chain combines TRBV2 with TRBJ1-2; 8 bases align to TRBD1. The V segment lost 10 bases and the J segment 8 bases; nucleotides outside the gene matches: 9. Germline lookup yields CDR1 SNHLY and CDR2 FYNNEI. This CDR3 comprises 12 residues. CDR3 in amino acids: CANDRGTLGYTF. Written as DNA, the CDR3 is TGTGCCAACGACAGGGGAACTTTAGGCTACACCTTC. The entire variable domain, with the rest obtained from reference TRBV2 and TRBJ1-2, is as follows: EPEVTQTPSHQVTQMGQEVILRCVPISNHLYFYWYRQILGQKVEFLVSFYNNEISEKSEIFDDQFSVERPDGSNFTLKIRSTKLEDSAMYFCANDRGTLGYTFGSGTRLTVV.

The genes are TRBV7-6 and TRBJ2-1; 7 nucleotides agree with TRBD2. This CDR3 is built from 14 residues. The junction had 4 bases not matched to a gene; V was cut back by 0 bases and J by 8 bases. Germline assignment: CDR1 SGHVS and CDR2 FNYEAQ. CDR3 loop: CASSLAPAGDEQFF. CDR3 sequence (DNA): TGTGCCAGCAGCTTAGCCCCGGCGGGGGATGAGCAGTTCTTC.

DNA for the CDR3: TGTGCCAGCAGCCCCTTTGGAGGGGGCGGCGAGCAGTTCTTC. Protein: CASSPFGGGGEQFF. The chain has TRBV7-2 and TRBJ2-1; weak D call: TRBD1 (7 bases). This CDR3 region has 14 residues. CDR1 is SGHTA, CDR2 FQGNSA, per germline. V was shortened by 5 bases and J by 10 bases, with 18 bases between the two germline ends.